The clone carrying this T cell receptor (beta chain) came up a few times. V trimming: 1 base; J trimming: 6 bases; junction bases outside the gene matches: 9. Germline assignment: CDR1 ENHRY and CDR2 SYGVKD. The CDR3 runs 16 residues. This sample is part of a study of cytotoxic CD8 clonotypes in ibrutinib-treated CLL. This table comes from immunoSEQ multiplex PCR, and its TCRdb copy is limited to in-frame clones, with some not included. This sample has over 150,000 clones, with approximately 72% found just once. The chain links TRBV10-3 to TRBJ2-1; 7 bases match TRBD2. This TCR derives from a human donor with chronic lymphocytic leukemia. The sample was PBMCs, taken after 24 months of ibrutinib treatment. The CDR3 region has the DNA TGTGCCATCAGTGAGTTCCGGGACTACCCCACCAATGAGCAGTTCTTC. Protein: CAISEFRDYPTNEQFF.